The sequence of this T cell receptor (beta chain) was determined in a study of T-cell reconstitution after alpha-beta-depleted transplantation in children. V lost 5 bases and J lost 4; bases outside the gene matches: 14. Germline CDR1 and CDR2: DFQATT and SNEGSKA (reference sequence). The CDR3 contains 15 residues. Unique molecular identifiers were used to barcode this TCRbeta library. TCRdb reprocessed the PCR reads with MiXCR, giving one entry per CDR3 protein. The repertoire holds hundreds of thousands of distinct CDR3 sequences, with around 17% as singletons. The sample here was PBMCs from the stem cell graft donor, taken from the stem cell graft. The gene calls are TRBV20-1 and TRBJ2-7, with 7 bases fitting TRBD1. This TCR came from a human donor who donated a stem cell graft to a child with acute myeloid leukemia. The CDR3 reads CSAFGTGTEPYEQYF. The CDR3 DNA sequence: TGCAGTGCTTTCGGCACCGGGACAGAACCATACGAGCAGTACTTC.